This paragraph reports one T cell receptor (beta chain). Which antigen it targets is not known. Per-base qualities were not stored, and no clone one base away is much larger. V is reduced by 3 bases and J by 4 bases, leaving a spacing of 15 bases between them. As encoded in the germline V gene, CDR1 is KGHSH while CDR2 is LQKENI. The CDR3, from cysteine to phenylalanine, totals 15 residues. Only the CDR3 DNA stays, 45 bases, in frame from base 1. These data come from a study of early T cells in non-severe SARS-CoV-2 infection (dated by TCRdb to about 2021). For the wider study: Bulk RNA from unsorted whole blood was used for TCR sequencing, so alpha and beta chains could not be paired.

The study was a case-control design nested within a healthcare worker cohort in London, UK, with weekly nasopharyngeal swab PCR tests and blood sampling. Healthcare workers were enrolled in the week of the UK lockdown, from 23 to 31 March 2020, and were followed every week for up to roughly 15 weeks. What the study reported, not specific to this receptor: VDJdb matching was skewed toward anti-spike CD8 responses and likely underestimated virus-specific expansions by missing private and CD4 specificities.

The library was built by means of 5' RACE. For sequencing, a NextSeq 500 was employed. To correct for sequencing error and PCR bias, the TCR library protocol tagged individual cDNA molecules with unique molecular identifiers. Sequencing covered both TCR alpha and beta chains, and within each sample the abundances of alpha and beta sequences were tightly co-correlated. As for the original processing: Decombinator V4 was used to annotate the V gene, J gene and CDR3 of the TCR sequences. Expanded TCRs were defined as changing significantly between any two time points under a Poisson model with p below 0.0001. TCR abundances were normalised to the total number of TCRs sequenced in each sample and reported as counts per million. TRAV1-2 paired with TRAJ12, TRAJ20 or TRAJ33 defined MAIT TCRs, while TRAV10 paired with TRAJ18 defined iNKT TCRs. VDJdb, accessed 1 November 2021, was searched for CMV, EBV and SARS-CoV-2 annotated TCRs, with TCRs annotated for multiple antigens excluded. TCRdb reworked the public reads: Q25 trimming with fastp, MiXCR clone assembly, productive beta chains retained. For every CDR3 protein sequence, its rows merge into one entry that carries the most common genes and DNA. The V and J calls were not made by the authors but by TCRdb's processing. The sample data list about 83,000 distinct CDR3 sequences, and about an eighth of these were observed just once. Clones ranked in the top ten supply 1.4% of the sample.

The specimen was whole blood. The source of this sequence is an adult who was a healthcare worker with PCR-confirmed SARS-CoV-2 infection or an uninfected control (not recorded which). This chain joins TRBV18 to TRBJ1-1, with a weak D call of TRBD1 (5 bases match). The CDR3 is CASSPKAGGFTEAFF. Here is the DNA: TGTGCCAGCTCACCTAAGGCGGGGGGATTCACTGAAGCTTTCTTT. The variable domain in full, with residues beyond the CDR3 obtained from the reference TRBV18 and TRBJ1-1 genes, is NAGVMQNPRHLVRRRGQEARLRCSPMKGHSHVYWYRQLPEEGLKFMVYLQKENIIDESGMPKERFSAEFPKEGPSILRIQQVVRGDSAAYFCASSPKAGGFTEAFFGQGTRLTVV.